Sequencing of this TCR beta chain was carried out in a study of regulatory T cells in long-lasting Graves disease. This clonotype was detected a few times. The target antigen is unknown. Arm-PCR of CDR3 regions and iRepertoire HTBI primers were used to build TCR beta libraries. TCRdb processed the multiplex PCR reads anew with MiXCR; each CDR3 protein has one entry. The sample contains some 250,000 distinct CDR3 sequences, approximately 20% of which appear only once. Germline values: CDR1 SGDLS, CDR2 YYNGEE. V lost 3 bases to trimming and J lost 4 bases; unmatched junction nucleotides: 9. The CDR3 spans 16 residues. Study results and limitations: Favored usage of TRBV28, TRBJ1-2 and TRBJ2-5 was recorded in persistent disease.

Time point defined: newly diagnosed GD, antithyroid drugs for less than 3 months. Following extraction of RNA from PBMCs, that RNA was used to make the TCR library. Approximately 10 milliliters of peripheral blood went into EDTA tubes. These data were also reused for a study on T cells in Graves' hyperthyroidism and ophthalmopathy. According to that study: Carried out on the TCR CDR3, a first-round RT-PCR used the HTBI primer set.

The origin of this receptor is a woman in her thirties with Graves disease. Sequenced material: peripheral blood mononuclear cells (PBMCs), taken at new diagnosis, from a patient treated with antithyroid drugs. The V gene is TRBV9, the J gene TRBJ2-1; 8 bases match TRBD2. The CDR3 sequence is CASSAVGTRVYNEQFF. Written as DNA, the CDR3 is TGTGCCAGCAGCGCCGTTGGGACTAGGGTTTACAATGAGCAGTTCTTC.